The source of this T cell receptor (beta chain) is a study of T cell repertoires in cytomegalovirus infection. Study context: Through public TCR beta signatures, both CMV infection and matching HLA type were indicated. Findings and caveats of the study: Totalled public TCR beta family frequency picked out people who carried CMV plus the relevant HLA.

Trimming took 1 base from V and 0 from J; bases not matched to a gene: 7. The CDR3 covers 17 residues. The germline V gene encodes CDR1 SGHKS and CDR2 YYEKEE (reference sequence). One entry per CDR3 protein results from TCRdb running MiXCR on the reads. The sample carries some 300,000 distinct CDR3 sequences, roughly an eighth recorded once. This clonotype was recorded many times. Its target is not known. This sequence originates from a human donor in good health (CMV status not recorded). Some clones in this sample may be carry-over from other donors' samples. Sequencing was performed on PBMCs. The chain links TRBV5-5 to TRBJ2-1; 7 nucleotides line up with TRBD2. CDR3 amino acids: CASSLYGGSISYNEQFF. The CDR3 DNA sequence: TGTGCCAGCAGCTTGTATGGCGGGAGCATCTCCTACAATGAGCAGTTCTTC.